The clone carrying this T cell receptor (beta chain) was detected ten times or more. As yet, its antigen is unknown. A single record per CDR3 protein comes from TCRdb applying MiXCR to the RT-PCR reads. The sample lists 530,000 or so distinct CDR3 sequences, around 25% occurring once. The CDR3 is 13 residues long. Germline V CDR1 and CDR2: SGHDT, YYEEEE. After removal of 3 bases from V and 2 bases from J, the junction contained 2 bases not matched to a gene. The sample originates from a study of response to subunit inactivated influenza vaccine. Study outcomes and limitations: It was the authors' suggestion that each seasonal influenza vaccination recruits few new T cells.

Material: CD4+ T cells sorted from PBMCs, obtained roughly 5 days after vaccination. This TCR came from a man aged 50-59 years who received an inactivated influenza vaccine. V usage is TRBV5-6 and J usage is TRBJ2-7, with 7 bases fitting TRBD2. This chain's CDR3 is CASSWGGTYEQYF. CDR3 nucleotides: TGTGCCAGCAGCTGGGGGGGAACCTACGAGCAGTACTTC.